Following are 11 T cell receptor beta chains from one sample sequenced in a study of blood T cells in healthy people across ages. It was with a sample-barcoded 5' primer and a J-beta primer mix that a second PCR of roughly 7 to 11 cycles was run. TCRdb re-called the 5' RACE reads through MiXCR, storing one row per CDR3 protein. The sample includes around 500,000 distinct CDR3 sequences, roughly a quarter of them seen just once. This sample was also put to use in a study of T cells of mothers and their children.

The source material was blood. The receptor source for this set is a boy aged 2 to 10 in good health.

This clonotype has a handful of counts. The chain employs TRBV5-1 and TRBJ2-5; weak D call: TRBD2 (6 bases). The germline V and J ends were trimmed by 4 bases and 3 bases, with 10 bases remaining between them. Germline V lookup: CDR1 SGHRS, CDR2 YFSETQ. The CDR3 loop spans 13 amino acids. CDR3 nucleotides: TGCGCCAGCAGCGGCGGGACCAAAGAGACCCAGTACTTC. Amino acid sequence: CASSGGTKETQYF.

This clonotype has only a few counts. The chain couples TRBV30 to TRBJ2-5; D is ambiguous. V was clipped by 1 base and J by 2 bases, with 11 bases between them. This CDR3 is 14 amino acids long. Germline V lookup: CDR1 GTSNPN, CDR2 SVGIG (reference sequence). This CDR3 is CAWSGPGRQETQYF. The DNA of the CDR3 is TGTGCCTGGAGTGGGCCAGGCCGACAAGAGACCCAGTACTTC.

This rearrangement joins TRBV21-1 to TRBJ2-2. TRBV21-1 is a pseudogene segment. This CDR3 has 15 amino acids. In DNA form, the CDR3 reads TGTGCCAGCAACCCGAAGGGAAATGGCACCGGGGAGCTGTTTTTT. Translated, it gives CASNPKGNGTGELFF.

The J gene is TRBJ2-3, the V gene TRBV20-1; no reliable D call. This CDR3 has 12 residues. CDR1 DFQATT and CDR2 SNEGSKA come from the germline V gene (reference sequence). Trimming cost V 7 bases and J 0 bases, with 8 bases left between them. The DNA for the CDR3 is TGCAGTGTTGAACAGAGCACAGATACGCAGTATTTT. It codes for CSVEQSTDTQYF.

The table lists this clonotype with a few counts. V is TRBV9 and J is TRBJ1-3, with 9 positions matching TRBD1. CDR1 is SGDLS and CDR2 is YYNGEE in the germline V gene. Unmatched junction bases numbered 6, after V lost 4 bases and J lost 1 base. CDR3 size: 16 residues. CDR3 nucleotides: TGTGCCAGCAGCACTCCGACAGGGGGATCTGGAAACACCATATATTTT. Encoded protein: CASSTPTGGSGNTIYF.

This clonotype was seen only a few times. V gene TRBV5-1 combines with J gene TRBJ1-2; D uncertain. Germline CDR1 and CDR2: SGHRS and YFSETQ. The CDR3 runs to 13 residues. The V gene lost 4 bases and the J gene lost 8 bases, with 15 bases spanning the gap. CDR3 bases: TGCGCCAGCAGCCCGGAGTCCGGGGAGGGCTACACCTTC. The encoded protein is CASSPESGEGYTF.

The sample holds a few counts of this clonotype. The CDR3 spells CSVVITTNEKLFF. Here the CDR3 DNA reads TGCAGCGTTGTCATTACAACTAATGAAAAACTGTTTTTT. The chain couples TRBV29-1 to TRBJ1-4; no firm D call. V shed 4 bases and J shed 0 bases, with 6 bases lying between them. Per the germline V gene, CDR1 is SQVTM and CDR2 is ANQGSEA. The CDR3 runs to 13 residues.

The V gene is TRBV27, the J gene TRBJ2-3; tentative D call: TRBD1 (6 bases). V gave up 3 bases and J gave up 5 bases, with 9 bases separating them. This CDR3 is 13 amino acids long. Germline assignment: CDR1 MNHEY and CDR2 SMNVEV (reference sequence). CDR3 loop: CASSFSRGDTQYF. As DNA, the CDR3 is TGTGCCAGCAGTTTTAGCAGGGGAGATACGCAGTATTTT.

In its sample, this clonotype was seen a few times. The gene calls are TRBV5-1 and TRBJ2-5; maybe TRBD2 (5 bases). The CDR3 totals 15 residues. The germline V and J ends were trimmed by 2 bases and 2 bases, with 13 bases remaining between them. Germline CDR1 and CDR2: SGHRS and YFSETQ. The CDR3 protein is CASSFSGNGQETQYF. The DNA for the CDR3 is TGCGCCAGCAGCTTTTCCGGGAACGGACAAGAGACCCAGTACTTC.

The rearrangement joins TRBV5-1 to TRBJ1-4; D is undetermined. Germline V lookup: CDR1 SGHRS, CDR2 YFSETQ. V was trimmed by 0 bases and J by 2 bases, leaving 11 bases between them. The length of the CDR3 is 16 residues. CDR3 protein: CASSLAPRQTNEKLFF. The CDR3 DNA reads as TGCGCCAGCAGCTTGGCTCCAAGGCAGACTAATGAAAAACTGTTTTTT.

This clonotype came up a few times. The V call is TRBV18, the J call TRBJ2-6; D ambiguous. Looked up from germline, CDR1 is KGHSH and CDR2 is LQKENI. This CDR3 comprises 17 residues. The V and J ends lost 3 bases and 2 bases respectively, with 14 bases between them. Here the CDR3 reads CASSPFPPAPGANVLTF. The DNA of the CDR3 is TGTGCCAGCTCACCCTTTCCTCCGGCCCCTGGGGCCAACGTCCTGACTTTC.